These T cell receptor beta chains were read from a single sample in a study of T-cell memory formation after mild COVID-19. TCRdb independently ran MiXCR on the 5' RACE reads; one entry per CDR3 protein. Of 100,000 to 140,000 distinct CDR3 sequences listed, roughly an eighth are singletons. The sample consisted of PBMCs or a T cell subset sorted from them (not recorded which). The origin of the receptors is a man younger than 35 who had mild COVID-19 (a few samples of this study predate the infection). Cell type and time point are not known. Both conserved end residues are part of each CDR3.

v_call: TRBV5-1; j_call: TRBJ1-5; cdr3_aa: CASSLGGVANQPQHF
v_call: TRBV4-1; j_call: TRBJ2-2; cdr3_aa: CASSPKVGQLGTGELFF
v_call: TRBV7-9; j_call: TRBJ1-1; cdr3_aa: CASSKDSNTEAFF
v_call: TRBV29-1; j_call: TRBJ2-1; cdr3_aa: CSQGQSAYNEQFF
v_call: TRBV6-2/TRBV6-3; j_call: TRBJ2-1; cdr3_aa: CASSQDSPYNEQFF
v_call: TRBV5-1; j_call: TRBJ1-2; cdr3_aa: CASSLGQGSPRDGYTF
v_call: TRBV12-3/TRBV12-4; j_call: TRBJ2-7; cdr3_aa: CASTLNGYEQYF
v_call: TRBV6-2/TRBV6-3; j_call: TRBJ2-1; cdr3_aa: CASRYLAEGEQPPEQFF
v_call: TRBV16; j_call: TRBJ2-3; cdr3_aa: CASSQSGLQDTDTQYF
v_call: TRBV7-2; j_call: TRBJ1-5; cdr3_aa: CASSRSGLRSNQPQHF
v_call: TRBV13; j_call: TRBJ1-4; cdr3_aa: CASSWGQLNEKLFF
v_call: TRBV2; j_call: TRBJ1-2; cdr3_aa: CASSEEQGGYGYTF
v_call: TRBV6-5; j_call: TRBJ2-5; cdr3_aa: CASSFGPEGETQYF
v_call: TRBV19; j_call: TRBJ2-3; cdr3_aa: CASSLTGGPGDTQYF
v_call: TRBV5-5; j_call: TRBJ1-6; cdr3_aa: CASSSRGATNSPLHF
v_call: TRBV19; j_call: TRBJ2-1; cdr3_aa: CASSTLTSGVSHEQFF
v_call: TRBV7-2; j_call: TRBJ2-3; cdr3_aa: CASSLFYTGYTDTQYF
v_call: TRBV19; j_call: TRBJ2-3; cdr3_aa: CASSIGVSTDTQYF
v_call: TRBV5-1; j_call: TRBJ2-6; cdr3_aa: CASRSGAGANVLTF
v_call: TRBV9; j_call: TRBJ1-1; cdr3_aa: CASSVGGGTGAFF
v_call: TRBV5-1; j_call: TRBJ2-1; cdr3_aa: CASSPTGTGSVYNEQFF
v_call: TRBV7-7; j_call: TRBJ2-5; cdr3_aa: CASSLEGLVGETQYF
v_call: TRBV12-3/TRBV12-4; j_call: TRBJ2-1; cdr3_aa: CASSLGTGVFNEQFF
v_call: TRBV7-9; j_call: TRBJ1-6; cdr3_aa: CASSQNSPLHF
v_call: TRBV9; j_call: TRBJ2-3; cdr3_aa: CASSPFGDLRDTQYF
v_call: TRBV4-3; j_call: TRBJ1-2; cdr3_aa: CASSQTQRDRDYGYTF
v_call: TRBV2; j_call: TRBJ2-3; cdr3_aa: CASRVPGLAGNTQYF
v_call: TRBV4-3; j_call: TRBJ2-2; cdr3_aa: CASSQDLGTANTGELFF
v_call: TRBV9; j_call: TRBJ2-5; cdr3_aa: CASSVGDLGGETQYF
v_call: TRBV7-7; j_call: TRBJ2-5; cdr3_aa: CASSPFRGTGGPQETQYF
v_call: TRBV5-1; j_call: TRBJ1-2; cdr3_aa: CASSLGGGYGYTF